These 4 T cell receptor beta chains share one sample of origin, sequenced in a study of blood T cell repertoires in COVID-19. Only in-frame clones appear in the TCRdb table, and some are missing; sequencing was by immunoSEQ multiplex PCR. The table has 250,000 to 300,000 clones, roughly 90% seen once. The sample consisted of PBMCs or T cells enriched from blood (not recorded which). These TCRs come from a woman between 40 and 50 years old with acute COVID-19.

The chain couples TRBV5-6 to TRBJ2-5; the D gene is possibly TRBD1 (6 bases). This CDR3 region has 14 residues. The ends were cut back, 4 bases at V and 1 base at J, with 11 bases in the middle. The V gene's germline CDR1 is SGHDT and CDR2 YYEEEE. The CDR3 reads CASSLDRRQETQYF. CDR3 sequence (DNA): TGTGCCAGCAGCCTCGACAGGCGCCAAGAGACCCAGTACTTC.

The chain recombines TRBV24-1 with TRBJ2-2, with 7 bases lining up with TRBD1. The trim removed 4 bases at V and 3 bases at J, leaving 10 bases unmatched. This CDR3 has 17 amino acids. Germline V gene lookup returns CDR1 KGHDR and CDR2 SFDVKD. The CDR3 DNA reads TGTGCCACCAGTGACCCTACACAGGGGCCGGACACCGGGGAGCTGTTTTTT. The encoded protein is CATSDPTQGPDTGELFF.

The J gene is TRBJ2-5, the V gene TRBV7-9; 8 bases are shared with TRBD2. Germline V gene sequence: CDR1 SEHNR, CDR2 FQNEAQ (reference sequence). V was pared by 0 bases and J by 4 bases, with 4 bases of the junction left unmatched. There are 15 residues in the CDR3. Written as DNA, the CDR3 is TGTGCCAGCAGCTTAGCTGCGGGACTAGGAGAGACCCAGTACTTC. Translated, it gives CASSLAAGLGETQYF.

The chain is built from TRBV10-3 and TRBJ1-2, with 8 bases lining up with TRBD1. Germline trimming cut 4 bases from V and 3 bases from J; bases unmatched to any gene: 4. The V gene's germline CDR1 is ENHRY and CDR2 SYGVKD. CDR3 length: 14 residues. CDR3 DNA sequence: TGTGCCATCAGTGTTTCGACAGGGGACTATGGCTACACCTTC. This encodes CAISVSTGDYGYTF.